Below are 26 T cell receptor beta chains sequenced from a single sample in a study of shared clonotypes between healthy human individuals. The assay was immunoSEQ multiplex PCR, and TCRdb's table has in-frame clones only and misses some. The table has about 1,500,000 clones, about 96% seen once; the top ten hold over 1%. The material sequenced was naive CD4+ T cells sorted from blood. Subset meaning: CD45RA+ positively selected. The source is a young man in good health.

This sequence joins TRBV5-1 and TRBJ2-7, with 7 bases lining up with TRBD2. V was pared by 1 base and J by 7 bases, with 11 bases of the junction left unmatched. CDR3 size: 15 residues. Looked up from germline, CDR1 is SGHRS and CDR2 is YFSETQ. The CDR3 DNA sequence: TGCGCCAGCAGCTTGAGTCTAGCGGCCGCTTTTGAGCAGTACTTC. Translated: CASSLSLAAAFEQYF. The full variable domain, in which reference TRBV5-1 and TRBJ2-7 provide the parts outside the CDR3, is KAGVTQTPRYLIKTRGQQVTLSCSPISGHRSVSWYQQTPGQGLQFLFEYFSETQRNKGNFPGRFSGRQFSNSRSEMNVSTLELGDSALYLCASSLSLAAAFEQYFGPGTRLTVT.

This CDR3 reads CASSLGVGGVPYEQYF. DNA for the CDR3: TGTGCCAGCAGCTTAGGAGTTGGGGGGGTGCCCTACGAGCAGTACTTC. The V gene is TRBV7-6, the J gene TRBJ2-7, with 7 bases matching TRBD2. CDR1 and CDR2 (germline): SGHVS, FNYEAQ. V shed 1 base and J 2 bases; nucleotides not matched to a gene: 8. The CDR3 sequence is 16 residues long.

The chain has TRBV10-1 and TRBJ2-5; D gene ambiguous. The CDR3 has 15 amino acids. The V and J ends lost 2 bases and 5 bases respectively, with 15 bases between them. From germline, CDR1 is WNHNN and CDR2 SYGVQD (reference sequence). This CDR3 reads CASSEGEIAVETQYF. CDR3 coding DNA: TGCGCCAGCAGTGAGGGTGAGATCGCGGTCGAGACCCAGTACTTC.

The rearrangement links TRBV28 to TRBJ1-5; a possible D gene is TRBD1 (5 bases). This CDR3 region has 17 residues. Per the germline V gene, CDR1 is MDHEN and CDR2 is SYDVKM. V was cut by 2 bases and J by 3 bases, with 17 bases left in between. CDR3 in amino acids: CASSLKGLARSNQPQHF. CDR3 in DNA: TGTGCCAGCAGTTTAAAGGGGCTCGCCAGGTCCAATCAGCCCCAGCATTTT.

This rearrangement joins TRBV10-1 to TRBJ2-7; 9 bases align to TRBD1. Trimming cost V 4 bases and J 4 bases; bases outside gene matches: 2. The V gene's germline CDR1 is WNHNN and CDR2 SYGVQD (reference sequence). This CDR3 contains 13 residues. This CDR3 reads CASSVGQGYEQYF. CDR3 DNA sequence: TGCGCCAGCAGTGTTGGACAGGGGTACGAGCAGTACTTC.

The genes are TRBV7-9 and TRBJ2-7; no clear D. Deletions cut 1 base from V and 0 bases from J, with 13 bases between. The CDR3 covers 16 residues. Germline CDR1 reads SEHNR; CDR2 reads FQNEAQ (reference sequence). The CDR3 nucleotides read TGTGCCAGCAGCTTAGATCGTTCGGCTAGCTCCTACGAGCAGTACTTC. Protein sequence: CASSLDRSASSYEQYF.

The chain is built from TRBV4-3 and TRBJ2-7; TRBD2 matches at 10 bases. CDR1 and CDR2 from the germline V gene are LGHNA and YSLEER. V lost 4 bases and J lost 0; bases outside the gene matches: 6. This CDR3 contains 16 residues. The CDR3 nucleotides read TGCGCCAGCAGCCGACTACTAGCGGGAAACTCCTACGAGCAGTACTTC. Residues: CASSRLLAGNSYEQYF.

The chain combines TRBV7-7 with TRBJ1-3, with TRBD1 as a possible D gene (5 bases). Looked up from germline, CDR1 is SSHAT and CDR2 is FNYEAQ (reference sequence). V was clipped by 3 bases and J by 4 bases, with 22 bases between them. The CDR3 totals 18 residues. CDR3 sequence: CASSFVLGAGGRGNTIYF. The CDR3 region has the DNA TGTGCCAGCAGCTTCGTTTTAGGGGCCGGTGGCAGAGGAAACACCATATATTTT.

DNA of the CDR3: TGTGCCTGGAATCGGGGGGACAGGGCCAATCAGCCCCAGCATTTT. It translates to CAWNRGDRANQPQHF. The rearrangement uses TRBV30 and TRBJ1-5; 9 nucleotides line up with TRBD1. Germline V gene data show CDR1 as GTSNPN and CDR2 as SVGIG (reference sequence). This CDR3 is built from 15 residues. V shed 4 bases and J 3 bases; nucleotides not matched to a gene: 7.

The genes are TRBV10-3 and TRBJ2-3, with D possibly matching TRBD2 (5 bases). V was clipped by 5 bases and J by 4 bases, with 13 bases between them. CDR3 size: 14 residues. Looked up from germline, CDR1 is ENHRY and CDR2 is SYGVKD. The CDR3 loop reads CAISTSFGADTQYF. CDR3 bases: TGTGCCATCAGTACTAGTTTTGGGGCAGATACGCAGTATTTT.

On this clone: Other nucleotide sequences in the sample specify the same CDR3. The chain uses TRBV5-4 and TRBJ1-1; TRBD1 agrees at 9 bases. The CDR3 contains 14 residues. CDR1 SGHNT and CDR2 YYREEE come from the germline V gene (reference sequence). V lost 3 bases and J lost 5; bases outside the gene matches: 5. The chain's CDR3 is CASSSGQGRTEAFF. The CDR3 DNA reads as TGTGCCAGCAGCTCCGGACAGGGGAGAACTGAAGCTTTCTTT.

This clone was seen only once. Its ends do not fully match the called genes, so a read error is possible. The chain combines TRBV9 with TRBJ2-1; D could derive from TRBD1 or TRBD2 (6 bases each). This CDR3 region has 15 residues. CDR1 SGDLS and CDR2 YYNGEE come from the germline V gene. CDR3 residues: CASNVDGGLRNEQFF. CDR3 bases: TGTGCCAGCAACGTAGATGGGGGGCTAAGGAATGAGCAGTTCTTC.

The CDR3 bases are TGTGCCAGCAGCGTATCTAGCGGGAACCTGGGGACCCAGTACTTC. Translating it yields CASSVSSGNLGTQYF. The chain uses TRBV9 and TRBJ2-5; 9 nucleotides agree with TRBD2. Trimming cost V 1 base and J 7 bases; bases outside gene matches: 8. Germline V CDR1 and CDR2: SGDLS, YYNGEE. The CDR3 is 15 residues long.

The chain combines TRBV10-1 with TRBJ2-7; D is unresolved. The germline gives CDR1 WNHNN, CDR2 SYGVQD (reference sequence). V lost 4 bases to trimming and J lost 5 bases, with 12 bases between them. The CDR3 spans 13 residues. CDR3 amino acids: CASSANVRNEQYF. The CDR3 region has the DNA TGCGCCAGCAGTGCGAACGTTCGCAACGAGCAGTACTTC.

The genes are TRBV7-8 and TRBJ1-2; TRBD1 matches at 7 bases. This CDR3 contains 14 residues. Losses at the gene ends were 3 bases for V and 4 bases for J; bases not matched to a gene: 5. Germline CDR1 is SGHVS and CDR2 is FQNEAQ. The CDR3 reads CASSLRTGSYGYTF. CDR3 in DNA: TGTGCCAGCAGCTTGAGGACAGGAAGCTATGGCTACACCTTC.

The chain couples TRBV5-1 to TRBJ2-5, with D perhaps matching TRBD1 (6 bases). V was trimmed by 4 bases and J by 5 bases, leaving 12 bases between them. Germline V gene lookup returns CDR1 SGHRS and CDR2 YFSETQ. This CDR3 region has 13 residues. The chain's CDR3 is CASSRDTSETQYF. CDR3 DNA: TGCGCCAGCAGCCGGGACACGTCGGAGACCCAGTACTTC. The variable domain in full, completed from reference TRBV5-1 and TRBJ2-5, reads KAGVTQTPRYLIKTRGQQVTLSCSPISGHRSVSWYQQTPGQGLQFLFEYFSETQRNKGNFPGRFSGRQFSNSRSEMNVSTLELGDSALYLCASSRDTSETQYFGPGTRLLVL.

This chain connects TRBV25-1 to TRBJ2-6; 7 bases line up with TRBD1. The CDR3 sequence is 16 residues long. The germline CDR1 and CDR2 sequences are MGHDK and SYGVNS. Trimming took 2 bases from V and 4 from J; bases not matched to a gene: 5. CDR3 in amino acids: CASSEPGTAGANVLTF. In nucleotides, the CDR3 is TGTGCCAGCAGTGAACCTGGGACAGCCGGGGCCAACGTCCTGACTTTC.

The chain joins TRBV19 to TRBJ1-5, with 12 bases that match TRBD1. J gave up 7 bases and V 1 base, and 5 bases lay outside the gene matches. CDR3 size: 16 residues. Germline V gene sequence: CDR1 LNHDA, CDR2 SQIVND (reference sequence). DNA for the CDR3: TGTGCCAGTAGTATAGCCGGGACAGGGGGCCACCAGCCCCAGCATTTT. This codes for CASSIAGTGGHQPQHF.

This clone has ten or more counts. The chain uses TRBV19 and TRBJ1-5; a possible D gene is TRBD1 (5 bases). V was clipped by 7 bases and J by 6 bases, with 16 bases between them. CDR3 size: 14 residues. The V gene's germline CDR1 is LNHDA and CDR2 SQIVND (reference sequence). The CDR3 spells CASKRGGVGQPQHF. The CDR3 DNA reads TGTGCCAGTAAGAGGGGAGGGGTCGGTCAGCCCCAGCATTTT.

The chain couples TRBV6-1 to TRBJ1-2; no reliable D call. V was trimmed by 4 bases and J by 2 bases, leaving 8 bases between them. The CDR3 contains 13 residues. CDR1 is MNHNS, CDR2 SASEGT, per germline. CDR3 protein: CASSATQNYGYTF. CDR3 coding DNA: TGTGCCAGCAGTGCAACACAAAACTATGGCTACACCTTC.

V gene TRBV5-1 combines with J gene TRBJ2-5, with TRBD1 matching 11 bases. Germline assignment: CDR1 SGHRS and CDR2 YFSETQ. This CDR3 contains 13 residues. J was trimmed by 5 bases and V by 10 bases; bases with no gene match: 7. CDR3 sequence (DNA): TGCGCCTCCTCGGGACAGGGGGTGGAGACCCAGTACTTC. Amino acids: CASSGQGVETQYF.

The rearrangement links TRBV10-3 to TRBJ1-1, with a possible D match to TRBD1 (5 bases). CDR1 and CDR2 (germline): ENHRY, SYGVKD. This CDR3 is 11 amino acids long. With 4 bases removed from V and 8 bases from J, the gap between germline ends came to 8 bases. CDR3 sequence reads: CAISADREAFF. The CDR3 region has the DNA TGTGCCATCAGTGCAGACAGAGAAGCTTTCTTT.

V is TRBV6-1 and J is TRBJ1-4; no reliable D call. This CDR3 is built from 14 residues. Trimming pared 11 bases from V and 8 bases from J, leaving 21 bases between. Germline V CDR1 and CDR2: MNHNS, SASEGT. DNA of the CDR3: TGTGCCGGAAGAGAACCGGGTCTGCCCGAAAAACTGTTTTTT. This codes for CAGREPGLPEKLFF.

CDR3 sequence (DNA): TGTGCCAGCAGCTTAGTGAGTGGCGCGAGAGAGACCCAGTACTTC. Translating it yields CASSLVSGARETQYF. The rearrangement uses TRBV7-3 and TRBJ2-5; no definite D call. Trimming took off 2 bases at V and 4 bases at J, with 14 bases between the two ends. The CDR3 loop spans 15 amino acids. Per germline, CDR1 SGHTA and CDR2 FQGTGA.

The chain combines TRBV13 with TRBJ2-7; 11 bases align to TRBD2. CDR3 length: 14 amino acids. With 5 bases clipped from V and 5 bases from J, the junction kept 5 bases outside the gene matches. The V gene's germline CDR1 is PRHDT and CDR2 FYEKMQ (reference sequence). CDR3: CASSLLAGGDEQYF. The DNA for the CDR3 is TGTGCCAGCAGCCTCCTAGCGGGAGGAGACGAGCAGTACTTC.

This sequence joins TRBV19 and TRBJ2-5, with D possibly being TRBD2 (6 bases). The V gene lost 3 bases and the J gene lost 7 bases, with 15 bases spanning the gap. Germline lookup yields CDR1 LNHDA and CDR2 SQIVND (reference sequence). CDR3 length equals 14 residues. CDR3 residues: CASSIGASDGTQYF. In DNA form, the CDR3 reads TGTGCCAGTAGTATCGGGGCTAGCGATGGGACCCAGTACTTC. The full variable domain, with the rest looked up from reference TRBV19 and TRBJ2-5, is DGGITQSPKYLFRKEGQNVTLSCEQNLNHDAMYWYRQDPGQGLRLIYYSQIVNDFQKGDIAEGYSVSREKKESFPLTVTSAQKNPTAFYLCASSIGASDGTQYFGPGTRLLVL.